Below are 17 T cell receptor beta chains sequenced from a single sample in a study of early T cells in non-severe SARS-CoV-2 infection. From the 5' RACE reads, TCRdb called clonotypes with MiXCR, one entry per CDR3 protein. This table has 100,000 to 150,000 distinct CDR3 sequences, about 16% appearing once. Sequencing was performed on whole blood. The origin of the receptors is an adult who was a healthcare worker with PCR-confirmed SARS-CoV-2 infection or an uninfected control (not recorded which).

This clonotype was seen a handful of times. V gene TRBV12-3 or TRBV12-4 combines with J gene TRBJ2-5; D is tentatively TRBD1 or TRBD2 (5 bases each). Trimming left V 7 bases short and J 4 bases short, with 19 bases between. This CDR3 spans 15 amino acids. CDR3 protein: CASNSRGQGIETQYF. In nucleotides, the CDR3 is TGTGCCAGCAACTCCCGGGGCCAGGGCATAGAGACCCAGTACTTC.

This clonotype turned up a few times. V gene TRBV4-1 combines with J gene TRBJ1-5; D not certain. Trimming took 0 bases from V and 6 from J, leaving 6 bases between them. The CDR3 is 13 amino acids. Germline V gives CDR1 MGHRA, CDR2 YSYEKL. CDR3 DNA: TGCGCCAGCAGCCAAGAGATTGGTCAGCCCCAGCATTTT. Translating it yields CASSQEIGQPQHF.

This clonotype was detected many times. V usage is TRBV5-5 and J usage is TRBJ2-7; D is perhaps TRBD1 (5 bases). The CDR3 sequence is 15 residues long. Germline CDR1 SGHKS, CDR2 YYEKEE (reference sequence). The V gene lost 0 bases and the J gene lost 0 bases, with 10 bases spanning the gap. The CDR3: CASSLAGPSSYEQYF. The CDR3 DNA follows: TGTGCCAGCAGCTTGGCAGGGCCGAGCTCCTACGAGCAGTACTTC. The whole variable domain, remainder taken from reference TRBV5-5 and TRBJ2-7, is DAGVTQSPTHLIKTRGQQVTLRCSPISGHKSVSWYQQVLGQGPQFIFQYYEKEERGRGNFPDRFSARQFPNYSSELNVNALLLGDSALYLCASSLAGPSSYEQYFGPGTRLTVT.

The V and J genes are TRBV29-1 and TRBJ2-5, with 7 bases matching TRBD1. The V segment lost 6 bases and the J segment 5 bases; nucleotides outside the gene matches: 12. The CDR3 has 14 residues. Per the germline V gene, CDR1 is SQVTM and CDR2 is ANQGSEA. As DNA, the CDR3 is TGCAGCGTCGCCAGACAGGGCTTGGGGGAGACCCAGTACTTC. Its translation is CSVARQGLGETQYF.

CDR3 sequence: CASSLVVGGIYEQYF. The CDR3 nucleotides are TGCGCCAGCAGCTTGGTTGTCGGGGGGATCTACGAGCAGTACTTC. The V gene is TRBV5-1, the J gene TRBJ2-7; 7 nucleotides align to TRBD2. CDR3 length: 15 residues. V shed 0 bases, J shed 3 bases, and the junction held 6 bases outside the gene matches. The germline gives CDR1 SGHRS, CDR2 YFSETQ.

This clonotype was seen repeatedly, ten times or more. The chain couples TRBV7-9 to TRBJ2-1; 9 bases line up with TRBD2. V was clipped by 0 bases and J by 15 bases; unmatched bases: 15. The germline V gene encodes CDR1 SEHNR and CDR2 FQNEAQ (reference sequence). CDR3 length equals 16 residues. As DNA, the CDR3 is TGTGCCAGCAGCTTAGCAACCGCACCTAGCGGGGATCAAAGGTTCTTC. It codes for CASSLATAPSGDQRFF.

This chain joins TRBV4-2 and TRBJ2-2, with D unclear. Germline assignment: CDR1 LGHNA and CDR2 YNFKEQ. This CDR3 has 14 residues. Trimming removed 3 bases at V and 1 base at J, with 6 bases between. Here the CDR3 reads CASSHEENTGELFF. CDR3 bases: TGTGCCAGCAGCCATGAGGAGAACACCGGGGAGCTGTTTTTT.

This clonotype was detected only a few times. The J gene is TRBJ2-2, the V gene TRBV5-1; D remains ambiguous. Germline assignment: CDR1 SGHRS and CDR2 YFSETQ. The CDR3 covers 15 residues. The germline V and J ends were trimmed by 0 bases and 0 bases, with 6 bases remaining between them. This CDR3 is CASSLARANTGELFF. In DNA, the CDR3 is TGCGCCAGCAGCTTGGCACGGGCGAACACCGGGGAGCTGTTTTTT.

This clonotype was recorded many times. The chain employs TRBV6-6 and TRBJ1-5; 7 bases map to TRBD1. This CDR3 is built from 15 residues. With 5 bases clipped from V and 1 base from J, the junction kept 5 bases outside the gene matches. Germline V CDR1 and CDR2: MNHNY, SVGAGI (reference sequence). The CDR3, as DNA: TGTGCCAGCAGTACCGGGACAGAGAGCAATCAGCCCCAGCATTTT. Translation gives CASSTGTESNQPQHF.

This clonotype was counted between two and nine times. The chain couples TRBV5-1 to TRBJ2-1, with D perhaps given as TRBD1 or TRBD2 (6 bases each). Trimming shortened V by 5 bases and J by 9 bases, and 12 bases separated the two germline ends. Germline assignment: CDR1 SGHRS and CDR2 YFSETQ. The CDR3 length is 12 residues. The CDR3 sequence is CASRRGVGEQFF. The CDR3 DNA is TGCGCCAGCAGAAGGGGGGTCGGTGAGCAGTTCTTC.

The J gene is TRBJ2-1, the V gene TRBV7-9, with 8 bases that match TRBD1. CDR1 is SEHNR and CDR2 is FQNEAQ in the germline V gene (reference sequence). The CDR3 extends over 15 amino acids. The V gene end was trimmed by 3 bases and the J gene end by 3 bases; junction bases not matched to a gene: 4. In nucleotides, the CDR3 is TGTGCCAGCAGCTTTCTTGACAGGGGCTACAATGAGCAGTTCTTC. This gives the protein CASSFLDRGYNEQFF. The whole variable domain, filled in from reference TRBV7-9 and TRBJ2-1, reads DTGVSQNPRHKITKRGQNVTFRCDPISEHNRLYWYRQTLGQGPEFLTYFQNEAQLEKSRLLSDRFSAERPKGSFSTLEIQRTEQGDSAMYLCASSFLDRGYNEQFFGPGTRLTVL.

This chain uses TRBV20-1 with TRBJ1-3, with TRBD1 matching over 8 bases. The CDR3 has 17 residues. Germline-derived CDR1 and CDR2 are DFQATT and SNEGSKA (reference sequence). With 3 bases clipped from V and 0 bases from J, the junction kept 10 bases outside the gene matches. CDR3 residues: CSARSMRQGSSGNTIYF. DNA for the CDR3: TGCAGTGCTAGGTCCATGAGACAGGGGAGCTCTGGAAACACCATATATTTT.

Many counts were recorded for this clonotype. The rearrangement links TRBV12-3 or TRBV12-4 to TRBJ2-7; 7 bases map to TRBD2. The CDR3 consists of 13 residues. V trimming: 6 bases; J trimming: 2 bases; junction bases outside the gene matches: 4. The CDR3 bases are TGTGCCAGCAGCCTTAGCGGGCCCTACGAGCAGTACTTC. Translation gives CASSLSGPYEQYF.

This rearrangement joins TRBV27 to TRBJ1-3, with unresolved D. This CDR3 contains 17 residues. V lost 2 bases and J 2 bases, leaving 16 bases between the germline ends. The germline V gene has CDR1 MNHEY and CDR2 SMNVEV (reference sequence). The CDR3, as DNA: TGTGCCAGCAGTTTAGGCCCAGCCAGCAGCCCTGGAAACACCATATATTTT. Translation: CASSLGPASSPGNTIYF.

The sample holds many counts of this clonotype. The chain employs TRBV12-3 or TRBV12-4 and TRBJ1-6, with 7 bases aligning to TRBD1. V dropped 4 bases and J dropped 6; count of bases not matched to a gene: 3. The CDR3 length is 14 residues. The CDR3 nucleotides read TGTGCCAGCAGTTCCCGGGACAGTAATTCACCCCTCCACTTT. Its protein product is CASSSRDSNSPLHF.

This clonotype was counted only a few times. The chain employs TRBV7-9 and TRBJ2-1; D gene ambiguous. Germline V gene lookup returns CDR1 SEHNR and CDR2 FQNEAQ (reference sequence). Trimming took 1 base from V and 9 from J, leaving 16 bases between them. CDR3 length: 15 residues. The CDR3 coding sequence is TGTGCCAGCAGCTTAGGTGGTACAGACCACGGTGAGCAGTTCTTC. It codes for CASSLGGTDHGEQFF.

This clonotype came up a few times. The chain has TRBV9 and TRBJ2-7; D is perhaps TRBD1 (6 bases). CDR3 length equals 16 residues. Germline V gene data show CDR1 as SGDLS and CDR2 as YYNGEE. Trimming left V 0 bases short and J 2 bases short, with 15 bases between. The CDR3, as DNA: TGTGCCAGCAGCGTAGGGGCGGGCAGGGGCCCCTACGAGCAGTACTTC. It specifies CASSVGAGRGPYEQYF.